Listed here is a single TCR beta chain. The source of the sample is a study of T cell responses to AZD1222 COVID-19 vaccine. Trimming took 5 bases from V and 7 from J; bases not matched to a gene: 10. In germline, CDR1 is SEHNR, CDR2 FQNEAQ (reference sequence). The CDR3 is 16 residues long. The repertoire was sequenced with immunoSEQ multiplex PCR; TCRdb's copy has only in-frame clones and lacks some. Found here are around 140,000 clones, just under 95% of them singletons; the top ten hold roughly 1.8%. The rearrangement uses TRBV7-9 and TRBJ2-1; 11 nucleotides line up with TRBD2. Sequences were derived from peripheral blood, sampled on day 0 of AZD1222 vaccination. The sequence was obtained from an adult in good health. CDR3 loop: CASSRYPGLAENEQFF. The CDR3 region has the DNA TGTGCCAGCAGCCGATATCCGGGACTAGCGGAAAATGAGCAGTTCTTC.